One sample yielded the 6 T cell receptor beta chains listed below, sequenced in a study of post-analysis software for immune sequencing data (dated by TCRdb to about 2015). The paper's findings and limits, for the study overall: A handful of TRBV segments, including TRBV5-6, TRBV5-1 and TRBV20-1, were significantly more frequent in patients than controls.

Receptors were amplified or captured by PCR. Instrument on record: Illumina HiSeq 2500. Unique molecular identifiers were incorporated into TCR beta cDNA libraries to reduce PCR and sequencing biases. The raw public reads went through TCRdb reprocessing: fastp at Q25, MiXCR clone calling, in-frame beta chains kept. Rows with one shared CDR3 protein collapse into an entry with the most common genes and DNA. A total of over 250,000 distinct CDR3 sequences appear in this sample, around 34% of them only once. Together, the top ten hold 4.5% to 5.5% of the sample. No antigen has been identified for these receptors. Specimen: blood. Receptors originate from a girl aged 10-17 years with multiple sclerosis.

The chain employs TRBV12-3 or TRBV12-4 and TRBJ1-2, with TRBD1 matching over 7 bases. This CDR3 comprises 13 residues. The V and J ends lost 3 bases and 4 bases, in that order; junction bases with no gene match: 2. This CDR3 reads CASSFRGSYGYTF. CDR3 DNA: TGTGCCAGCAGTTTCAGGGGGAGCTATGGCTACACCTTC.

In its sample, this clonotype was seen many times. The chain joins TRBV12-3 or TRBV12-4 to TRBJ1-2; TRBD1 aligns across 8 bases. The V segment lost 3 bases and the J segment 5 bases; nucleotides outside the gene matches: 5. The CDR3 extends over 14 amino acids. The CDR3 loop is CASSLLQGAYGYTF. The CDR3 DNA is TGTGCCAGCAGTTTGTTGCAGGGGGCATATGGCTACACCTTC.

The chain employs TRBV2 and TRBJ2-5, with D hard to call. The better agreement between TRBJ2-7 and the DNA end casts doubt on the J call. Germline CDR1 and CDR2: SNHLY and FYNNEI. This CDR3 region has 12 residues. The CDR3 coding sequence is TGTGCCAGCAGTGAAGCGGACTACGAGCAGTACTTC. Its translation is CASSEADYEQYF.

This clonotype has just a few counts. The gene calls are TRBV2 and TRBJ2-7; 7 bases align to TRBD1. Germline loops: CDR1 SNHLY, CDR2 FYNNEI. The CDR3 extends over 12 amino acids. The trim removed 6 bases at V and 3 bases at J, leaving 2 bases unmatched. The CDR3 loop is CASRGQFYEQYF. DNA for the CDR3: TGTGCCAGCAGGGGACAGTTCTACGAGCAGTACTTC.

This clonotype was counted ten times or more. The rearrangement links TRBV6-5 to TRBJ1-4; 7 bases fit TRBD1. Germline-derived CDR1 and CDR2 are MNHEY and SVGAGI. The CDR3 extends over 16 amino acids. J lost 11 bases, V lost 10 bases, and 22 bases had no gene match. The CDR3 sequence is CATRRTGLSEDGKLFF. The CDR3 DNA follows: TGTGCCACCAGAAGGACAGGTTTAAGTGAGGATGGGAAACTGTTTTTT.

This clonotype was found many times. This chain links TRBV7-2 with TRBJ1-2; 9 bases align to TRBD1. The CDR3 is 14 residues long. Germline V CDR1 and CDR2: SGHTA, FQGNSA. The V and J ends lost 5 bases and 3 bases, in that order; junction bases with no gene match: 4. The CDR3 sequence is CASSPRTGDYGYTF. CDR3 sequence (DNA): TGTGCCAGCAGCCCCCGGACAGGGGACTATGGCTACACCTTC.